Reported below is one T cell receptor (beta chain). It lacks a known antigen. One base away there is no much larger clone; base qualities are not given. The data were taken from a study of blood T cell dynamics during melanoma immunotherapy (dated by TCRdb to the early 2020s). Context from the whole study: Patients with metastatic melanoma were treated with first-line pembrolizumab or nivolumab plus ipilimumab as standard of care in the United Kingdom. To find early correlates of response, the study profiled the peripheral T cell receptor repertoires of patients with metastatic melanoma both before and after one cycle of checkpoint inhibitor therapy. Consecutive patients formed a training cohort, and a further independent group of patients from the same centre was pooled into an external validation set.

From a lookup of the germline V gene (reference sequence), CDR1 and CDR2 are GTSNPN and SVGIG. V trim: 4 bases; J trim: 2 bases; unmatched bases: 12. The CDR3, from cysteine to phenylalanine, totals 16 residues. Of all the DNA, just the CDR3 is kept, 48 bases in frame from base 1. Every bulk PBMC sample had a fixed 350 ng of DNA loaded. TCR beta CDR3 sequences were amplified from genomic DNA with the immunoSEQ TCRb Assay kit following manufacturer instructions. The KAPA Library Quantification Kit for Illumina platforms was used to quantify pooled libraries by qPCR. Pooled libraries were sequenced on an Illumina NextSeq 500, clustered at roughly 0.55-1.1 pM. Per the original workflow: The TCR data were analyzed using immunoSEQ ANALYZER and the R LymphoSeq package. A rearrangement efficiency score was calculated as productive divided by the sum of productive and non-productive CDR3 sequences. Clonality was measured with the Gini coefficient and diversity with the Renyi index at alpha=1, compared pairwise between timepoints within each patient. Clonal relatedness, based on an edit distance of 3, and repertoire similarity, based on the Bhattacharyya coefficient, were both computed in LymphoSeq. To classify response, a linear discriminant analysis based on week-3 changes in clonality and diversity was built with the R MASS and caret packages. In TCRdb, the immuneACCESS table is reduced to in-frame sequences with V and J assigned. These tables do not hold every clone; where another copy was compared, an unresolved V gene accounts for under half, and the others remain unexplained. The V and J calls and clone size are taken from that table; D and trimming were inferred from the DNA. For this sample the table gives roughly 9,700 clones, of which 70% to 90% were detected only once. The ten largest account for more than 4% of the sample.

The time point label, as the study defines it: week 3, after first cycle of checkpoint inhibitor. Blood samples were taken before treatment (T0) and at week 3 (W3), following the first cycle of checkpoint blockade. Except for a couple of patients with rapid clinical progression, response was assessed 12 weeks after the first infusion by RECIST 1.1; disease control meant complete response, partial response or stable disease. Patients were excluded for prior systemic cancer treatment, concomitant immunosuppressant therapy or synchronous other active malignancies. To track both circulating cells and T cell turnover, TCR beta was sequenced from bulk PBMC as well as from plasma cell-free DNA. PBMC were isolated from blood with Lymphoprep and SepMate tubes, followed by red cell lysis. DNA from PBMC and sorted T cell subsets was extracted with QIAamp DNA Blood Mini kits. On the study overall, not on this receptor specifically: A bifurcated reorganization of the PBMC repertoire at W3, with increased clonality or increased diversity, was observed in patients who later achieved disease control, unlike in progressors. The study could not determine whether the T cell clones driving repertoire changes were melanoma-specific or reflected general immune activation. The relatively small sample size was acknowledged as potentially limiting generalization of the results.

The chain is made from TRBV30 and TRBJ2-5; the junction holds 8 bases that match TRBD1. The TCR was taken from a human donor with melanoma. The material sequenced was blood, taken from a patient treated with checkpoint blockade. The CDR3 sequence is CAWNGRGRKLQETQYF. The nucleotide sequence reads TGTGCCTGGAATGGCAGGGGGCGAAAGCTACAAGAGACCCAGTACTTC.